This record covers a single T cell receptor beta chain. Its antigen is not known. This CDR3 has 15 residues. The germline gives CDR1 MNHEY, CDR2 SVGEGT. Trimming removed 5 bases at V and 5 bases at J, with 15 bases between. The data are from a study of Ad26.COV2.S vaccination and SARS-CoV-2 variants. As for the study in general: Ad26.COV2.S was injected intramuscularly once or twice, 56 days apart. General study results and limits: Non-spike TCR breadth did not differ much between vaccine and placebo recipients. Relative to placebo recipients, vaccine recipients exhibited elevated spike-specific TCR breadth.

Noted treatment: some 20 received Ad26.COV2.S at low or high dose, single or two shots; about 5 received placebo; per-sample allocation not given. Specimens were obtained on day 63 following the first vaccine or placebo injection. This person who donated was an adult of 18-55 years in Boston. Clones were sequenced by immunoSEQ multiplex PCR, and TCRdb holds only the in-frame ones, with some missing. The sample lists some 340,000 clones, just over 85% seen once, with 1.5% to 2.5% in the top ten. The J gene is TRBJ1-4, the V gene TRBV6-2 or TRBV6-3, with D tentatively TRBD1 (6 bases). The sequences come from peripheral blood, collected in a trial of Ad26.COV2.S vaccine versus placebo. This sequence was found in a person aged 18 to 59 who received the Ad26.COV2.S COVID-19 vaccine or a placebo. The CDR3 is CASSPKTGYNEKLFF. In DNA form, the CDR3 reads TGTGCCAGCAGTCCGAAGACAGGATACAATGAAAAACTGTTTTTT.